These 29 T cell receptor beta chains share one sample of origin, sequenced in a study of blood T cell repertoires in COVID-19. Clones were sequenced by immunoSEQ multiplex PCR, and TCRdb holds only the in-frame ones, with some missing. The repertoire holds about 240,000 clones, with approximately 83% as singletons. Material: peripheral blood. These receptors were taken from a woman aged 80 or over with acute or convalescent COVID-19.

The V call is TRBV3-1 (or the pseudogene TRBV3-2), the J call TRBJ1-1, with no clear D. Germline V gene data show CDR1 as LGHDT and CDR2 as YNNKEL (reference sequence). V lost 0 bases and J 6 bases, leaving 11 bases between the germline ends. The CDR3 runs to 14 residues. In DNA, the CDR3 is TGTGCCAGCAGCCAAGATCCCCAGATCCCTGAAGCTTTCTTT. It codes for CASSQDPQIPEAFF.

V and J are TRBV20-1 and TRBJ2-1; 8 nucleotides match TRBD2. Trimming at V came to 3 bases and at J to 8 bases, leaving 9 bases not matched to a gene. The germline V gene has CDR1 DFQATT and CDR2 SNEGSKA (reference sequence). The CDR3 is made up of 14 amino acids. The CDR3 loop reads CSASRSGGYDEQFF. The DNA of the CDR3 is TGCAGTGCTAGTCGTTCGGGGGGGTACGATGAGCAGTTCTTC.

V gene TRBV6-6 combines with J gene TRBJ1-1; no definite D call. Trimming shortened V by 7 bases and J by 6 bases, and 15 bases separated the two germline ends. The CDR3 contains 13 residues. Germline-derived CDR1 and CDR2 are MNHNY and SVGAGI (reference sequence). CDR3 DNA: TGTGCCAGCACCTCGGGGTGGGTGGCTGAAGCTTTCTTT. Translated: CASTSGWVAEAFF.

The genes are TRBV6-5 and TRBJ2-2; 7 positions match TRBD1. This CDR3 contains 15 residues. Losses at the gene ends were 5 bases for V and 4 bases for J; bases not matched to a gene: 7. Germline-derived CDR1 and CDR2 are MNHEY and SVGAGI. Here the CDR3 reads CASSRTGVSTGELFF. In DNA, the CDR3 is TGTGCCAGCAGTCGAACAGGGGTTTCCACCGGGGAGCTGTTTTTT.

The chain couples TRBV19 to TRBJ2-2, with 14 positions matching TRBD2. V gave up 6 bases and J gave up 6 bases; unmatched junction bases: 9. This CDR3 spans 17 amino acids. Germline CDR1 and CDR2: LNHDA and SQIVND (reference sequence). Here the CDR3 reads CASSLTSGGASSGELFF. In nucleotides, the CDR3 is TGTGCCAGTAGCCTGACTAGCGGGGGGGCCTCGTCCGGGGAGCTGTTTTTT.

The chain has TRBV6-5 and TRBJ2-1; 9 bases match TRBD1. CDR1 is MNHEY, CDR2 SVGAGI, per germline. V gave up 6 bases and J gave up 0 bases; unmatched junction bases: 3. The CDR3 spans 15 residues. CDR3: CASRDRGPSYNEQFF. CDR3 DNA: TGTGCCAGCAGGGACAGGGGACCCTCCTACAATGAGCAGTTCTTC.

The chain combines TRBV27 with TRBJ1-5; 9 nucleotides align to TRBD1. J was trimmed by 3 bases and V by 6 bases; bases with no gene match: 9. The CDR3 totals 16 residues. Germline assignment: CDR1 MNHEY and CDR2 SMNVEV (reference sequence). The CDR3 nucleotides are TGTGCCAGCAGCCCCCGACAGGGGGGATTCAATCAGCCCCAGCATTTT. Its translation: CASSPRQGGFNQPQHF.

The chain carries TRBV3-1 (or the pseudogene TRBV3-2) and TRBJ1-6, with D possibly being TRBD1 (5 bases). CDR1 is LGHDT and CDR2 is YNNKEL in the germline V gene (reference sequence). The CDR3 is 13 amino acids. V shed 4 bases and J shed 10 bases, with 11 bases lying between them. The CDR3 loop reads CASSPGGGSPLHF. The CDR3 DNA reads TGTGCCAGCAGCCCCGGGGGGGGATCACCCCTCCACTTT.

This chain connects TRBV28 to TRBJ1-5; tentative D call: TRBD1 (5 bases). V shed 2 bases and J shed 6 bases, with 11 bases lying between them. Per the germline V gene, CDR1 is MDHEN and CDR2 is SYDVKM. This CDR3 has 14 residues. CDR3 in DNA: TGTGCCAGCAGTTTAGGAGGGGATGGTCAGCCCCAGCATTTT. Encoded protein: CASSLGGDGQPQHF.

This rearrangement joins TRBV12-3 or TRBV12-4 to TRBJ1-1; D is ambiguous. The CDR3 has 13 amino acids. The V end was cut by 3 bases, the J end by 8 bases, with 13 bases between. CDR3: CASSLGPGGEAFF. The CDR3 nucleotides read TGTGCCAGCAGTTTGGGTCCCGGCGGAGAAGCTTTCTTT.

J is TRBJ2-1 and V is TRBV24-1, with 8 bases fitting TRBD2. Trimming at V came to 4 bases and at J to 7 bases, leaving 11 bases not matched to a gene. The CDR3 has 16 residues. From germline, CDR1 is KGHDR and CDR2 SFDVKD. DNA of the CDR3: TGTGCCACCAGTGACCGTCTCGGGACTAGTAGGAATGAGCAGTTCTTC. Translation gives CATSDRLGTSRNEQFF.

This chain links TRBV28 with TRBJ1-6; D call uncertain. Trimming left V 4 bases short and J 8 bases short, with 18 bases between. This CDR3 spans 16 amino acids. Per the germline V gene, CDR1 is MDHEN and CDR2 is SYDVKM. As DNA, the CDR3 is TGTGCCAGCAGTTCCCCGTTTCCGGGAACGGATTCACCCCTCCACTTT. Protein: CASSSPFPGTDSPLHF.

This chain links TRBV12-5 with TRBJ2-1, with a tentative D call TRBD1 (6 bases). Germline-derived CDR1 and CDR2 are LGHNT and FRNRAP. Trimming took 6 bases from V and 0 from J, leaving 15 bases between them. The CDR3 length is 16 residues. For the CDR3, the DNA is TGTGCTAGTGGGCTCGGACAGACCAGCTCCTACAATGAGCAGTTCTTC. The encoded protein is CASGLGQTSSYNEQFF.

This rearrangement joins TRBV4-2 to TRBJ1-2; D gene ambiguous. V lost 6 bases, J lost 8 bases, and 22 bases lay in between. The CDR3 runs 15 residues. Germline CDR1 and CDR2: LGHNA and YNFKEQ. The CDR3 region has the DNA TGTGCCAGCAGTCCGGCCCGTGGAGCGGGTGGGGGCTACACCTTC. It is translated as CASSPARGAGGGYTF.

The chain couples TRBV9 to TRBJ1-4; 10 bases map to TRBD1. This CDR3 is 16 amino acids long. Germline assignment: CDR1 SGDLS and CDR2 YYNGEE. V shed 6 bases and J 0 bases; nucleotides not matched to a gene: 5. The CDR3 loop reads CASTPGQGPTNEKLFF. The CDR3 DNA sequence: TGTGCCAGCACCCCGGGACAGGGGCCAACTAATGAAAAACTGTTTTTT.

The rearrangement joins TRBV11-3 to TRBJ1-3; D ambiguous. The germline V gene has CDR1 SGHNT and CDR2 YENEEA. Trimming stripped 1 base from V and 7 bases from J, with 8 bases between. The CDR3 sequence is 13 residues long. The CDR3 spells CASSLGRGNTIYF. CDR3 in DNA: TGTGCCAGCAGCTTAGGTCGAGGGAACACCATATATTTT.

This chain joins TRBV19 and TRBJ2-7; 8 nucleotides align to TRBD2. Germline CDR1 and CDR2: LNHDA and SQIVND (reference sequence). V was clipped by 4 bases and J by 3 bases; unmatched bases: 8. This CDR3 is built from 15 residues. This chain's CDR3 is CASSRRRGTSYEQYF. CDR3 bases: TGTGCCAGTAGTAGACGTCGGGGGACTAGCTACGAGCAGTACTTC.

V gene TRBV5-1 combines with J gene TRBJ1-4, with a weak D call TRBD1 (6 bases). Trimming stripped 4 bases from V and 3 bases from J, with 22 bases between. Germline CDR1 SGHRS, CDR2 YFSETQ. The CDR3 runs to 18 residues. For the CDR3, the DNA is TGCGCCAGCAGCCTCCCGGCGTCAGGGGCCAGGGCTAATGAAAAACTGTTTTTT. Protein: CASSLPASGARANEKLFF.

The J gene is TRBJ2-2, the V gene TRBV28; 7 nucleotides match TRBD1. CDR3 size: 14 residues. CDR1 is MDHEN, CDR2 SYDVKM, per germline. Losses at the gene ends were 7 bases for V and 3 bases for J; bases not matched to a gene: 5. Written as DNA, the CDR3 is TGTGCCAGCATGCGACAGGGTGACACCGGGGAGCTGTTTTTT. It encodes CASMRQGDTGELFF.

V usage is TRBV7-3 and J usage is TRBJ2-5; tentatively, D is TRBD1 (6 bases). This CDR3 is built from 14 residues. V lost 3 bases, J lost 7 bases, and 15 bases lay in between. CDR1 SGHTA and CDR2 FQGTGA come from the germline V gene. This chain's CDR3 is CASSFSAGAGTQYF. The CDR3 nucleotides read TGTGCCAGCAGCTTTTCGGCAGGGGCCGGGACCCAGTACTTC.

The CDR3 loop is CASSQVGGGPYNEQFF. The CDR3 DNA sequence: TGTGCCAGCAGCCAAGTAGGGGGGGGGCCCTACAATGAGCAGTTCTTC. The chain is built from TRBV14 and TRBJ2-1; a weak D match, TRBD2 (7 bases). Germline values: CDR1 SGHDN, CDR2 FVKESK. The length of the CDR3 is 16 residues. V lost 1 base, J lost 2 bases, and 12 bases lay in between.

The rearrangement joins TRBV4-1 to TRBJ2-1; the D gene is possibly TRBD1 (6 bases). Between the trimmed V and J ends, which lost 2 bases and 8 bases, there was a span of 13 bases. Germline loops: CDR1 MGHRA, CDR2 YSYEKL. This CDR3 contains 14 residues. CDR3 protein: CASSQTTGSDEQFF. The CDR3, as DNA: TGCGCCAGCAGCCAAACTACAGGGTCGGATGAGCAGTTCTTC.

In its sample, this clone was seen a few times. The V and J genes are TRBV6-5 and TRBJ2-2; TRBD1 matches 8 bases. This CDR3 comprises 15 residues. V dropped 6 bases and J dropped 4; count of bases not matched to a gene: 7. Germline-derived CDR1 and CDR2 are MNHEY and SVGAGI. The CDR3 is CASSLDRGGTGELFF. For the CDR3, the DNA is TGTGCCAGCAGCTTAGACAGGGGTGGCACCGGGGAGCTGTTTTTT.

The chain employs TRBV19 and TRBJ2-1; the match to TRBD1 covers 7 bases. Germline-derived CDR1 and CDR2 are LNHDA and SQIVND (reference sequence). V lost 8 bases, J lost 0 bases, and 4 bases stayed unmatched. The CDR3 spans 14 residues. This CDR3 is CASSGQISYNEQFF. CDR3 sequence (DNA): TGTGCCAGTTCGGGACAGATCTCCTACAATGAGCAGTTCTTC.

The gene calls are TRBV10-3 and TRBJ1-6; 7 bases fit TRBD1. With 9 bases clipped from V and 7 bases from J, the junction kept 6 bases outside the gene matches. The CDR3 is made up of 13 amino acids. The germline V gene encodes CDR1 ENHRY and CDR2 SYGVKD. The CDR3 bases are TGTGCCATACAGGGGATCTCCAATTCACCCCTCCACTTT. It yields the protein CAIQGISNSPLHF.

The genes are TRBV19 and TRBJ2-5; 9 bases align to TRBD2. V lost 5 bases, J lost 5 bases, and 9 bases stayed unmatched. CDR3 length equals 15 residues. The germline CDR1 and CDR2 sequences are LNHDA and SQIVND (reference sequence). The chain's CDR3 is CASSSFAGGLETQYF. In DNA form, the CDR3 reads TGTGCCAGTAGTTCGTTCGCGGGGGGGCTGGAGACCCAGTACTTC. The complete variable domain, with remaining parts taken from reference TRBV19 and TRBJ2-5, reads DGGITQSPKYLFRKEGQNVTLSCEQNLNHDAMYWYRQDPGQGLRLIYYSQIVNDFQKGDIAEGYSVSREKKESFPLTVTSAQKNPTAFYLCASSSFAGGLETQYFGPGTRLLVL.

The chain is built from TRBV6-5 and TRBJ1-1; D ambiguous. The CDR3 has 13 residues. Germline assignment: CDR1 MNHEY and CDR2 SVGAGI. The V end lost 9 bases, the J end lost 0 bases, and 11 bases lay between the germline ends. The chain's CDR3 is CASRGGVNTEAFF. The CDR3, as DNA: TGTGCCAGTCGGGGTGGGGTGAACACTGAAGCTTTCTTT.

This clone showed up just a few times. The V and J genes are TRBV2 and TRBJ1-1, with 8 positions matching TRBD1. V shed 6 bases, J shed 5 bases, and the junction held 5 bases outside the gene matches. CDR1 and CDR2 from the germline V gene are SNHLY and FYNNEI. The length of the CDR3 is 13 residues. The CDR3 here is CASSPQGETEAFF. CDR3 bases: TGTGCCAGCAGCCCACAGGGGGAAACTGAAGCTTTCTTT. The whole variable domain, filled in from reference TRBV2 and TRBJ1-1, reads EPEVTQTPSHQVTQMGQEVILRCVPISNHLYFYWYRQILGQKVEFLVSFYNNEISEKSEIFDDQFSVERPDGSNFTLKIRSTKLEDSAMYFCASSPQGETEAFFGQGTRLTVV.

The chain recombines TRBV19 with TRBJ1-2, with 7 bases that match TRBD1. Germline CDR1 reads LNHDA; CDR2 reads SQIVND (reference sequence). The CDR3 contains 13 residues. The ends lost 3 bases at V and 5 bases at J; junction bases unmatched: 3. CDR3 sequence: CASSIGRGYGYTF. The CDR3 DNA reads TGTGCCAGTAGTATCGGCAGGGGGTATGGCTACACCTTC.